A selection of T cell receptor beta chains follows, all from one sample in a study of shared clonotypes between healthy human individuals. Measured with immunoSEQ multiplex PCR; TCRdb has only the in-frame clones, and not every one. This sample carries about 2.4 million clones, roughly 93% of them seen once, and the ten largest clones take around 0.37%. The material sequenced was naive CD4+ T cells from PBMCs. These receptors were obtained from a man younger than 35 in good health. Some clones in this sample may be carry-over from other donors' samples. The CDR3 runs from the conserved cysteine through the conserved F or W. A D gene is named only where the DNA matches it firmly. Rows give clone size only sometimes, using once, few, many, or a class for an expanded clone.

.,.,TRBJ2-1,TRBV11-3,15,CASSLDSVRPAEQFF,TGTGCCAGCAGCTTAGATTCTGTGAGGCCCGCCGAGCAGTTCTTC
once,TRBD2,TRBJ2-2,TRBV13,15,CASMASGRNTGELFF,TGTGCCAGCATGGCTAGCGGGAGGAACACCGGGGAGCTGTTTTTT
.,TRBD2,TRBJ2-7,TRBV28,15,CASSEPSGNNYEQYF,TGTGCCAGCAGCGAACCTAGCGGCAACAACTACGAGCAGTACTTC
.,TRBD1,TRBJ1-1,TRBV19,16,CASSITGTVMNTEAFF,TGTGCCAGTAGTATCACCGGGACAGTCATGAACACTGAAGCTTTCTTT
.,.,TRBJ1-2,TRBV5-6,15,CASSVRDPYLYGYTF,TGTGCCAGCAGCGTCCGGGACCCCTACCTATATGGCTACACCTTC
.,.,TRBJ2-3,TRBV29-1,14,CSVEGGPSTDTQYF,TGCAGCGTTGAGGGCGGCCCTAGCACAGATACGCAGTATTTT
.,TRBD1,TRBJ2-3,TRBV10-1,15,CASSEGTGGSDTQYF,TGCGCCAGCAGTGAGGGGACAGGGGGTTCAGATACGCAGTATTTT
.,.,TRBJ1-3,TRBV6-5,16,CASSYRKGSSGNTIYF,TGTGCCAGCAGTTACAGAAAGGGTTCTTCTGGAAACACCATATATTTT
.,.,TRBJ2-2,TRBV6-5,16,CASSYEASIASGELFF,TGTGCCAGCAGTTACGAGGCCAGTATCGCTTCTGGGGAGCTGTTTTTT
.,.,TRBJ1-5,TRBV29-1,13,CSVEGDGNQPQHF,TGCAGCGTTGAAGGAGACGGCAATCAGCCCCAGCATTTT
.,TRBD2,TRBJ2-7,TRBV5-1,14,CASSGLAGAYEQYF,TGCGCCAGCAGCGGGTTGGCGGGGGCCTACGAGCAGTACTTC